This TCR beta chain was recorded in a study of T-cell memory formation after mild COVID-19. The germline V gene encodes CDR1 ENHRY and CDR2 SYGVKD. V dropped 3 bases and J dropped 5 bases, with 5 bases sitting between them. The CDR3 runs to 12 residues. MiXCR, run by TCRdb on the 5' RACE reads, gives a single entry per CDR3 protein. The sample has approximately 300,000 distinct CDR3 sequences, just under 20% seen once. Study-wide results and limits: Some SARS-CoV-2-responding clones were already detected in memory before infection.

Worth noting for this clonotype: Antigen unknown.

What was sequenced was PBMCs or a T cell subset sorted from them (not recorded which). V and J are TRBV10-3 and TRBJ2-4, with D tentatively TRBD1 (5 bases). The source of this sequence is a young man who had mild COVID-19 (a few samples of this study predate the infection). Cell type and time point are not known. CDR3 amino acids: CAISDRENIQYF. In DNA, the CDR3 is TGTGCCATCAGTGACAGGGAAAACATTCAGTACTTC.